This entry is about one T cell receptor (beta chain). These data originate in a study of blood T cell repertoires in COVID-19. Study overall: COVID-19 samples from acute and convalescent phases originated in the United States, Italy and Spain.

Germline loops: CDR1 SGHTA, CDR2 FQGNSA. Deletions cut 1 base from V and 1 base from J, with 14 bases between. There are 17 residues in the CDR3. Profiled with immunoSEQ multiplex PCR; TCRdb holds only in-frame clones, not every one. The sample includes some 200,000 clones, less than 90% of them seen just once. The sequence derives from a woman of 80 years or more with COVID-19, enrolled during active disease. Sequenced input: peripheral blood. V usage is TRBV7-2 and J usage is TRBJ2-1; maybe TRBD2 (7 bases). This chain's CDR3 is CASSLGGGRGSYNEQFF. Written as DNA, the CDR3 is TGTGCCAGCAGCTTAGGAGGAGGGAGGGGGTCCTACAATGAGCAGTTCTTC.